The 22 T cell receptor beta chains in this list originate from one sample, sequenced in a study of blood T cell repertoires in COVID-19. Generated by immunoSEQ multiplex PCR, the TCRdb table keeps only in-frame clones and is missing some. The sample yields approximately 230,000 clones, 88% seen once. The sequenced material came from peripheral blood. The source is a woman aged 25 to 39 with COVID-19, enrolled during active disease.

V usage is TRBV5-6 and J usage is TRBJ1-2; a possible D gene is TRBD1 (6 bases). The germline V and J ends were trimmed by 4 bases and 8 bases, with 12 bases remaining between them. The CDR3 runs to 12 residues. Looked up from germline, CDR1 is SGHDT and CDR2 is YYEEEE. DNA for the CDR3: TGTGCCAGCAGCAGCAGGGGTTCGGGCTACACCTTC. Translated, it gives CASSSRGSGYTF.

For this clone: The same CDR3 can be traced to other DNA sequences in this sample. The V call is TRBV28, the J call TRBJ1-4; TRBD1 aligns across 9 bases. CDR1 is MDHEN and CDR2 is SYDVKM in the germline V gene. Trimming took 5 bases from V and 8 from J; bases not matched to a gene: 6. The CDR3 has 14 amino acids. The CDR3 DNA is TGTGCCAGCAGTCCACAGGGGGCTGGAGAAAAACTGTTTTTT. Translating gives CASSPQGAGEKLFF. Full variable domain (rest looked up from reference TRBV28 and TRBJ1-4): DVKVTQSSRYLVKRTGEKVFLECVQDMDHENMFWYRQDPGLGLRLIYFSYDVKMKEKGDIPEGYSVSREKKERFSLILESASTNQTSMYLCASSPQGAGEKLFFGSGTQLSVL.

The genes are TRBV23-1 and TRBJ2-7, with D unresolved. TRBV23-1 is identified as an open reading frame with a role that is uncertain. Between the trimmed V and J ends, which lost 4 bases and 0 bases, there was a span of 16 bases. The CDR3 extends over 16 amino acids. CDR3 in amino acids: CASSRQNGGDSYEQYV. CDR3 bases: TGCGCCAGCAGTCGCCAGAATGGCGGAGACTCCTACGAGCAGTACGTC.

This chain uses TRBV5-1 with TRBJ2-5; D call uncertain. In germline, CDR1 is SGHRS, CDR2 YFSETQ. The CDR3 sequence is 15 residues long. V was shortened by 0 bases and J by 2 bases, with 11 bases between the two germline ends. The DNA of the CDR3 is TGCGCCAGCAGCTTGGTCTCCGGAGCACAAGAGACCCAGTACTTC. It yields the protein CASSLVSGAQETQYF.

V gene TRBV7-2 combines with J gene TRBJ2-1, with 9 positions matching TRBD1. CDR3 length: 18 amino acids. In germline, CDR1 is SGHTA, CDR2 FQGNSA. The V segment lost 5 bases and the J segment 0 bases; nucleotides outside the gene matches: 11. This CDR3 is CASSAHTGGGYSYNEQFF. Here the CDR3 DNA reads TGTGCCAGCAGCGCCCACACAGGGGGCGGGTACTCCTACAATGAGCAGTTCTTC.

This clone came up once. The chain couples TRBV11-3 to TRBJ1-6, with D hard to call. Germline V gene sequence: CDR1 SGHNT, CDR2 YENEEA. Trimming took 4 bases from V and 13 from J, leaving 17 bases between them. The CDR3 is 14 amino acids. The CDR3 reads CASSSGTRRAPLHF. The CDR3 nucleotides are TGTGCCAGCAGCTCAGGCACCAGGAGGGCGCCCCTCCACTTT.

The rearrangement links TRBV7-2 to TRBJ2-6; D ambiguous. The CDR3 consists of 15 residues. V was cut by 5 bases and J by 0 bases, with 8 bases left in between. Per germline, CDR1 SGHTA and CDR2 FQGNSA. DNA of the CDR3: TGTGCCAGCAGCCCCAGTTCCTCTGGGGCCAACGTCCTGACTTTC. Protein sequence: CASSPSSSGANVLTF.

The chain joins TRBV9 to TRBJ2-3, with 10 positions matching TRBD1. This CDR3 comprises 16 residues. The V segment lost 0 bases and the J segment 1 base; nucleotides outside the gene matches: 2. Germline V lookup: CDR1 SGDLS, CDR2 YYNGEE. CDR3 DNA: TGTGCCAGCAGCGTAGTGGGGACAGGGGGCACAGATACGCAGTATTTT. It specifies CASSVVGTGGTDTQYF.

The rearrangement uses TRBV27 and TRBJ1-3; D perhaps matches TRBD1 (5 bases). The CDR3 is 17 residues long. The germline gives CDR1 MNHEY, CDR2 SMNVEV (reference sequence). V dropped 5 bases and J dropped 1 base, with 18 bases sitting between them. The CDR3 protein is CASSPPGGSLSGNTIYF. In DNA, the CDR3 is TGTGCCAGCAGTCCCCCGGGGGGGTCCCTTTCTGGAAACACCATATATTTT.

The chain is built from TRBV6-6 and TRBJ2-3, with D perhaps matching TRBD1 (5 bases). The CDR3 consists of 15 residues. CDR1 and CDR2 from the germline V gene are MNHNY and SVGAGI (reference sequence). V was shortened by 6 bases and J by 0 bases, with 13 bases between the two germline ends. CDR3 amino acids: CASSQTAPSTDTQYF. The CDR3 DNA sequence: TGTGCCAGCAGCCAGACAGCACCAAGCACAGATACGCAGTATTTT.

A few counts support this clone. The V gene is TRBV28, the J gene TRBJ1-5; D remains unclear. Trimming removed 5 bases from V and 9 bases from J, with 17 bases in between. CDR1 and CDR2 from the germline V gene are MDHEN and SYDVKM. This CDR3 contains 14 residues. The CDR3 DNA is TGTGCCAGCAGTCCCCAATCTGGGCGGGGGCCCCAGCATTTT. This sequence encodes CASSPQSGRGPQHF.

J is TRBJ1-5 and V is TRBV10-3; D not resolved. CDR3 length: 15 amino acids. Germline V gene lookup returns CDR1 ENHRY and CDR2 SYGVKD. V was shortened by 3 bases and J by 2 bases, with 11 bases between the two germline ends. The CDR3, as DNA: TGTGCCATCAGTGAATTCCAGGTTGGCAATCAGCCCCAGCATTTT. This encodes CAISEFQVGNQPQHF.

Details on this clone: Other DNA sequences within the sample encode an identical CDR3. V usage is TRBV19 and J usage is TRBJ1-1, with D possibly being TRBD1 (5 bases). Trimming stripped 3 bases from V and 5 bases from J, with 10 bases between. The germline V gene encodes CDR1 LNHDA and CDR2 SQIVND (reference sequence). The length of the CDR3 is 13 residues. DNA for the CDR3: TGTGCCAGTAGTATGCAGGGTGGGACTGAAGCTTTCTTT. Protein sequence: CASSMQGGTEAFF.

The chain links TRBV10-3 to TRBJ1-6, with D perhaps TRBD1 (5 bases). Germline V gene sequence: CDR1 ENHRY, CDR2 SYGVKD. CDR3 length: 15 residues. V lost 5 bases and J 3 bases, leaving 11 bases between the germline ends. In DNA form, the CDR3 reads TGTGCCATCAGTTTGACAGCAGACTATAATTCACCCCTCCACTTT. This gives the protein CAISLTADYNSPLHF.

This chain joins TRBV9 and TRBJ2-1; 9 nucleotides agree with TRBD2. The V and J ends lost 3 bases and 6 bases, in that order; junction bases with no gene match: 10. Germline assignment: CDR1 SGDLS and CDR2 YYNGEE. The CDR3 consists of 16 residues. The CDR3 region is CASSGLTGTSFNEQFF. The DNA of the CDR3 is TGTGCCAGCAGCGGACTAACCGGGACTAGCTTCAATGAGCAGTTCTTC.

This chain's CDR3 is CAIKGGDRGTDTQYF. The CDR3 bases are TGTGCCATCAAAGGGGGGGACAGGGGCACAGATACGCAGTATTTT. V is TRBV10-3 and J is TRBJ2-3, with 9 nucleotides matching TRBD1. With 7 bases clipped from V and 1 base from J, the junction kept 6 bases outside the gene matches. The CDR3 length is 15 residues. Germline assignment: CDR1 ENHRY and CDR2 SYGVKD.

The CDR3 DNA reads as TGTGCCAGCAGTTACGGCGCGGGGGGTAGCACCGGGGAGCTGTTTTTT. Protein sequence: CASSYGAGGSTGELFF. The chain joins TRBV6-2 or TRBV6-3 to TRBJ2-2; 8 positions agree with TRBD2. The CDR3 extends over 16 amino acids. The germline gives CDR1 MNHEY, CDR2 SVGEGT. J lost 4 bases, V lost 2 bases, and 6 bases had no gene match.

V and J are TRBV4-1 and TRBJ1-2; 11 bases map to TRBD1. Unmatched junction bases numbered 8, after V lost 0 bases and J lost 5 bases. The CDR3 extends over 17 amino acids. Germline V lookup: CDR1 MGHRA, CDR2 YSYEKL. CDR3 sequence (DNA): TGCGCCAGCAGCCAAGATAGCCGGGACAGGGGGAGGTATGGCTACACCTTC. Its protein is CASSQDSRDRGRYGYTF.

The chain joins TRBV19 to TRBJ2-2; 8 bases are shared with TRBD2. The length of the CDR3 is 17 residues. Germline V gene sequence: CDR1 LNHDA, CDR2 SQIVND (reference sequence). The trim removed 3 bases at V and 0 bases at J, leaving 6 bases unmatched. The CDR3 is CASSITQLAANTGELFF. Written as DNA, the CDR3 is TGTGCCAGTAGTATTACCCAACTAGCGGCGAACACCGGGGAGCTGTTTTTT.

The rearrangement joins TRBV6-5 to TRBJ2-5; 8 bases agree with TRBD2. The CDR3 spans 15 residues. Germline CDR1 and CDR2: MNHEY and SVGAGI. V shed 2 bases, J shed 5 bases, and the junction held 7 bases outside the gene matches. In DNA form, the CDR3 reads TGTGCCAGCAGTTACGGGAGCGGGAGTCGGGAGACCCAGTACTTC. Its protein is CASSYGSGSRETQYF.

This rearrangement joins TRBV29-1 to TRBJ2-5; tentative D call: TRBD1 (7 bases). Trimming removed 2 bases from V and 2 bases from J, with 18 bases in between. This CDR3 has 16 amino acids. The V gene's germline CDR1 is SQVTM and CDR2 ANQGSEA. CDR3 residues: CSVERERQGGQETQYF. DNA of the CDR3: TGCAGCGTTGAAAGGGAGAGACAGGGAGGACAAGAGACCCAGTACTTC. Supplemented by reference TRBV29-1 and TRBJ2-5, the full variable domain reads SAVISQKPSRDICQRGTSLTIQCQVDSQVTMMFWYRQQPGQSLTLIATANQGSEATYESGFVIDKFPISRPNLTFSTLTVSNMSPEDSSIYLCSVERERQGGQETQYFGPGTRLLVL.

This chain links TRBV7-2 with TRBJ2-3, with 7 positions matching TRBD1. The germline V gene has CDR1 SGHTA and CDR2 FQGNSA. The V gene end was trimmed by 5 bases and the J gene end by 3 bases; junction bases not matched to a gene: 8. The CDR3 length is 15 residues. CDR3 protein: CASSARQGLTDTQYF. The CDR3 DNA reads TGTGCCAGCAGCGCTCGACAGGGCTTGACAGATACGCAGTATTTT.